A selection of T cell receptor beta chains follows, all from one sample in a study of shared clonotypes between healthy human individuals. Assay: immunoSEQ multiplex PCR; the TCRdb copy retains only in-frame clones and omits some. The sample records 1.6 million or so clones, about 96% being singletons. Sequencing input: naive CD4+ T cells sorted from blood. The source is a young man in good health. Each CDR3 is given with its conserved first and last residue. The order of the fields is clone size, J gene, V gene, D gene, CDR3 DNA, CDR3 protein. D genes are given only for firm matches. Clone size, where shown, is once, few, many, or a class for clones that have expanded.

clone size: -; J gene: TRBJ1-2; V gene: TRBV7-9; D gene: -; CDR3 DNA: TGTGCCAGCAGCTTAAGGGGCGGCAGGGGTTGGCATGGCTACACCTTC; CDR3 protein: CASSLRGGRGWHGYTF
clone size: -; J gene: TRBJ2-7; V gene: TRBV7-8; D gene: TRBD2; CDR3 DNA: TGTGCCAGCAGCTTAAGTAGGACTAGGCCATACGAGCAGTACTTC; CDR3 protein: CASSLSRTRPYEQYF
clone size: -; J gene: TRBJ2-3; V gene: TRBV27; D gene: -; CDR3 DNA: TGTGCCAGCAGTTTATTTCGGGGGGCCACACAAGATACGCAGTATTTT; CDR3 protein: CASSLFRGATQDTQYF
clone size: -; J gene: TRBJ2-3; V gene: TRBV10-2; D gene: -; CDR3 DNA: TGCGCCAGCCCCTCCTCTCCCCAGATCACAGATACGCAGTATTTT; CDR3 protein: CASPSSPQITDTQYF
clone size: -; J gene: TRBJ1-3; V gene: TRBV6-5; D gene: -; CDR3 DNA: TGTGCCAGCACGACTCGCGCGACTGGAAACACCATATATTTT; CDR3 protein: CASTTRATGNTIYF
clone size: -; J gene: TRBJ1-1; V gene: TRBV14; D gene: -; CDR3 DNA: TGTGCCAGCAGCCAAGAACGGGAAGCTTTCTTT; CDR3 protein: CASSQEREAFF
clone size: -; J gene: TRBJ2-3; V gene: TRBV18; D gene: -; CDR3 DNA: TGTGCCAGCTCATCTACACGGACAGTAATAACAGATACGCAGTATTTT; CDR3 protein: CASSSTRTVITDTQYF
clone size: -; J gene: TRBJ2-2; V gene: TRBV6-4; D gene: -; CDR3 DNA: TGTGCCAGCAGTGAAAGTTTGTCCTCCGGGGAGCTGTTTTTT; CDR3 protein: CASSESLSSGELFF
clone size: -; J gene: TRBJ1-1; V gene: TRBV5-1; D gene: TRBD1; CDR3 DNA: TGCGCCAGCAGCCCGGACAGGGGGGGACGAAGAGCTTTCTTT; CDR3 protein: CASSPDRGGRRAFF
clone size: -; J gene: TRBJ2-1; V gene: TRBV14; D gene: TRBD2; CDR3 DNA: TGTGCCAGCAGCCAGTGGGAGGGCCGTAGGATCCATGAGCAGTTCTTC; CDR3 protein: CASSQWEGRRIHEQFF
clone size: -; J gene: TRBJ2-7; V gene: TRBV5-1; D gene: -; CDR3 DNA: TGCGCCAGCAGCCTCCTTGTTGGGTTAAACGAGCAGTACTTC; CDR3 protein: CASSLLVGLNEQYF
clone size: -; J gene: TRBJ2-7; V gene: TRBV28; D gene: -; CDR3 DNA: TGTGCCAGCAGTTTAGGAATAGCTAGCTCCTACGAGCAGTACTTC; CDR3 protein: CASSLGIASSYEQYF
clone size: -; J gene: TRBJ1-1; V gene: TRBV6-5; D gene: -; CDR3 DNA: TGTGCCAGCAGCCCCCTAGTGGGGGACGCTTTCTTT; CDR3 protein: CASSPLVGDAFF
clone size: -; J gene: TRBJ2-7; V gene: TRBV15; D gene: -; CDR3 DNA: TGTGCCACCAGCAGAGCTCCCAGGCAGATCCACGAGCAGTACTTC; CDR3 protein: CATSRAPRQIHEQYF
clone size: -; J gene: TRBJ2-3; V gene: TRBV10-3; D gene: -; CDR3 DNA: TGTGCCATCAGGGCAGGTTACACAGATACGCAGTATTTT; CDR3 protein: CAIRAGYTDTQYF
clone size: -; J gene: TRBJ2-7; V gene: TRBV27; D gene: -; CDR3 DNA: TGTGCCAGCAGTTGGGCGGGGCCAGGCTACGAGCAGTACTTC; CDR3 protein: CASSWAGPGYEQYF
clone size: -; J gene: TRBJ1-1; V gene: TRBV9; D gene: -; CDR3 DNA: TGTGCCAGCAGCGTATCGGGTGGGACTTCGTGGAACACTGAAGCTTTCTTT; CDR3 protein: CASSVSGGTSWNTEAFF
clone size: -; J gene: TRBJ2-1; V gene: TRBV11-2; D gene: -; CDR3 DNA: TGTGCCAGCAACCCCGTACCGGGAGTCGCCTACAATGAGCAGTTCTTC; CDR3 protein: CASNPVPGVAYNEQFF
clone size: -; J gene: TRBJ1-1; V gene: TRBV27; D gene: -; CDR3 DNA: TGTGCCAGCAGTCAGAAGGGGGGGACTGAAGCTTTCTTT; CDR3 protein: CASSQKGGTEAFF
clone size: -; J gene: TRBJ2-1; V gene: TRBV6-1; D gene: -; CDR3 DNA: TGTGCCAGCAGTGAGGGGCCGGGCGTCTACAATGAGCAGTTCTTC; CDR3 protein: CASSEGPGVYNEQFF
clone size: -; J gene: TRBJ1-5; V gene: TRBV19; D gene: TRBD1; CDR3 DNA: TGTGCCAGTAGTCCCCAGGGACAGGGGATGAGTCAGCCCCAGCATTTT; CDR3 protein: CASSPQGQGMSQPQHF
clone size: -; J gene: TRBJ2-1; V gene: TRBV9; D gene: TRBD1; CDR3 DNA: TGTGCCAGCAGCGTAGAATCAGGGGGCTCCTCCTGGATACGCGACAATGAGCAGTTCTTC; CDR3 protein: CASSVESGGSSWIRDNEQFF
clone size: -; J gene: TRBJ2-5; V gene: TRBV5-5; D gene: -; CDR3 DNA: TGTGCCAGCAGCTTGGGGCAGATGATGTTTCGTGGCCAAGAGACCCAGTACTTC; CDR3 protein: CASSLGQMMFRGQETQYF
clone size: -; J gene: TRBJ1-2; V gene: TRBV11-2; D gene: TRBD1; CDR3 DNA: TGTGCCAGCAGCTTAGGGACAGGATTTCTCTATGGCTACACCTTC; CDR3 protein: CASSLGTGFLYGYTF
clone size: -; J gene: TRBJ1-3; V gene: TRBV15; D gene: TRBD1; CDR3 DNA: TGTGCCACCAGCAGTTTTCAGGACAGGGCTGGAAACACCATATATTTT; CDR3 protein: CATSSFQDRAGNTIYF
clone size: -; J gene: TRBJ1-3; V gene: TRBV28; D gene: -; CDR3 DNA: TGTGCCAGCAGTTTTGAAAACACCATATATTTT; CDR3 protein: CASSFENTIYF
clone size: -; J gene: TRBJ2-3; V gene: TRBV14; D gene: -; CDR3 DNA: TGTGCCAGCAGCCAGAGACAGCCCACAGATACGCAGTATTTT; CDR3 protein: CASSQRQPTDTQYF
clone size: once; J gene: TRBJ2-5; V gene: TRBV5-1; D gene: -; CDR3 DNA: TGCGCCAGCAGCTTGGACGGGAATGGAGAGACCCAGTACTTC; CDR3 protein: CASSLDGNGETQYF
clone size: -; J gene: TRBJ2-7; V gene: TRBV28; D gene: -; CDR3 DNA: TGTGCCAGCAGTTTATGGCGGGGCGCGGGCTCCTACGAGCAGTACTTC; CDR3 protein: CASSLWRGAGSYEQYF
clone size: -; J gene: TRBJ2-2; V gene: TRBV7-8; D gene: -; CDR3 DNA: TGTGCCAGCCGAGGGGGAGGAGTCACCGGGGAGCTGTTTTTT; CDR3 protein: CASRGGGVTGELFF
clone size: -; J gene: TRBJ2-3; V gene: TRBV30; D gene: -; CDR3 DNA: TGTGCCTGGAGTGTACTTGATACGCAGTATTTT; CDR3 protein: CAWSVLDTQYF
clone size: -; J gene: TRBJ2-2; V gene: TRBV9; D gene: -; CDR3 DNA: TGTGCCAGCAGCCTCGGACCCCCGAACACCGGGGAGCTGTTTTTT; CDR3 protein: CASSLGPPNTGELFF
clone size: once; J gene: TRBJ2-7; V gene: TRBV28; D gene: -; CDR3 DNA: TGTGCCACCCACGGGGGCTCCTACGAGCAGTACTTC; CDR3 protein: CATHGGSYEQYF
clone size: -; J gene: TRBJ2-7; V gene: TRBV30; D gene: -; CDR3 DNA: TGTGCCTGGAGTAGTGGACCCAAATACGAGCAGTACTTC; CDR3 protein: CAWSSGPKYEQYF
clone size: -; J gene: TRBJ2-1; V gene: TRBV5-1; D gene: -; CDR3 DNA: TGCGCCAGCAGCTTCCGACCATCCTTCAATGAGCAGTTCTTC; CDR3 protein: CASSFRPSFNEQFF
clone size: -; J gene: TRBJ2-5; V gene: TRBV6-5; D gene: -; CDR3 DNA: TGTGCCAGCAAGAAGGGGGTTTACCAAGAGACCCAGTACTTC; CDR3 protein: CASKKGVYQETQYF
clone size: -; J gene: TRBJ1-1; V gene: TRBV9; D gene: -; CDR3 DNA: TGTGCCAGCAGCGTAGGGGGAAAGACTGAAGCTTTCTTT; CDR3 protein: CASSVGGKTEAFF
clone size: -; J gene: TRBJ2-1; V gene: TRBV27; D gene: TRBD2; CDR3 DNA: TGTGCCAGCAGTGAGGAAATGATAGCGGGAGTCTACAATGAGCAGTTCTTC; CDR3 protein: CASSEEMIAGVYNEQFF
clone size: -; J gene: TRBJ1-1; V gene: TRBV28; D gene: -; CDR3 DNA: TGTGCCAGCAAGACGGCCTTGGGGAACACTGAAGCTTTCTTT; CDR3 protein: CASKTALGNTEAFF
clone size: -; J gene: TRBJ1-1; V gene: TRBV7-6; D gene: -; CDR3 DNA: TGTGCCAGCAGCTTAGTGGGGGGATCGAACACTGAAGCTTTCTTT; CDR3 protein: CASSLVGGSNTEAFF
clone size: once; J gene: TRBJ2-7; V gene: TRBV4-1; D gene: TRBD1; CDR3 DNA: TGCGCCAGCAGCCAAGATATCAGGGGGAACGTCTACGAGCAGTACTTC; CDR3 protein: CASSQDIRGNVYEQYF
clone size: once; J gene: TRBJ2-1; V gene: TRBV11-1; D gene: TRBD2; CDR3 DNA: TGTGCCAGCAGCTTAGCCCTGGGGCTAGCGGACAATGAGCAGTTCTTC; CDR3 protein: CASSLALGLADNEQFF